A selection of T cell receptor beta chains follows, all from one sample in a study of tumor-infiltrating lymphocytes in primary liver carcinoma. A single record per CDR3 protein comes from TCRdb applying MiXCR to the multiplex PCR reads. Altogether 100,000 to 150,000 distinct CDR3 sequences are present, around 64% being singletons, with the ten largest covering 7.5% to 9%. Material for sequencing was liver tumor tissue from sampling region 3. All receptors derive from a woman between 55 and 75 years old with primary liver carcinoma and hepatitis B virus infection. Both conserved end residues are part of each CDR3. Each record gives: V gene, D gene, J gene, clone size, CDR3 protein, CDR3 DNA. D genes are given only for firm matches. Size values are once, few and many counts, or a class for expanded clones, and some rows have none.

>TRBV29-1|.|TRBJ2-1|.
CSVEDQGWGGIGYNEQFF
TGCAGCGTTGAAGATCAGGGATGGGGGGGCATTGGCTACAATGAGCAGTTCTTC
>TRBV4-1|.|TRBJ2-1|.
CASRQPGANEQIF
TGCGCCAGCAGACAACCGGGTGCTAATGAACAGATCTTC
>TRBV29-1|TRBD2|TRBJ2-3|many
CSVGLAGSKRDTQYF
TGCAGCGTGGGACTAGCGGGGTCGAAAAGGGATACGCAGTATTTT
>TRBV19|TRBD1|TRBJ1-2|few
CARRTGGLYGYTF
TGTGCCAGGAGGACAGGGGGGTTATATGGCTACACCTTC
>TRBV12-5|.|TRBJ2-6|.
CASWGRGSGANVLTF
.
>TRBV11-3|.|TRBJ2-1|.
CASSLGQGGRASYNEQSF
TGTGCCAGCAGCTTAGGTCAAGGGGGGAGGGCCAGCTACAATGAGCAGTCCTTC
>TRBV11-2|.|TRBJ2-7|.
CASRNLGLADEQYF
TGTGCCAGCAGAAATCTGGGGCTAGCCGACGAGCAGTACTTC
>TRBV11-2|.|TRBJ2-1|.
CASSLGTTGYNELFF
TGTGCCAGCAGCTTAGGGACTACCGGTTACAATGAGTTGTTCTTC
>TRBV19|.|TRBJ1-5|once
CARSIDGTGKNQPQHF
TGTGCCAGAAGTATCGACGGAACAGGGAAGAATCAGCCCCAGCATTTT
>TRBV10-3|.|TRBJ1-4|once
CAISERGGEKLFF
TGTGCCATCAGTGAGAGGGGGGGCGAAAAACTGTTTTTT
>TRBV7-9|TRBD1|TRBJ1-4|.
CVSSSGTARNEKLFF
TGTGTCAGCAGCTCTGGGACAGCCCGGAATGAAAAACTGTTTTTT
>TRBV15|.|TRBJ2-5|.
CATSNVIAVQTQYF
TGTGCCACCAGCAACGTTATAGCTGTCCAGACCCAGTACTTC
>TRBV11-3|.|TRBJ2-1|once
CASSLFISGRGCNELFF
TGTGCCAGCAGCTTATTTATTTCCGGGAGAGGGTGCAATGAGCTGTTCTTC
>TRBV11-2|TRBD2|TRBJ2-5|.
CASRGTSGTETQYF
TGTGCCAGCAGGGGGACTAGCGGGACGGAGACCCAGTACTTC
>TRBV11-2|.|TRBJ2-3|.
CVSSLDRGETQYF
TGTGTCAGCAGCTTAGATCGAGGAGAGACGCAGTATTTC
>TRBV20-1|.|TRBJ2-7|.
CSASTRFISGHEQYF
TGCAGTGCTAGTACCCGCTTTATTAGCGGCCACGAGCAGTACTTC
>TRBV11-2|.|TRBJ2-2|.
CASSFRGGEPFF
TGTGCCAGCAGCTTCCGGGGCGGGGAGCCGTTTTTT
>TRBV6-2/TRBV6-3|.|TRBJ2-1|.
CASNLLRGNNGQFF
TGTGCCAGCAACCTCCTCCGGGGTAACAATGGGCAGTTCTTC
>TRBV11-2|.|TRBJ1-3|once
CASCLEVAGNTIYF
TGTGCCAGCTGCTTAGAAGTGGCTGGTAACACCATATATTTT
>TRBV28|TRBD1|TRBJ1-1|.
CASWAGGEGTEAFF
TGTGCCAGTTGGGCAGGGGGTGAAGGCACTGAAGCTTTCTTT
>TRBV28|.|TRBJ2-7|few
CASSTLLEVRPSEQYF
TGTGCCAGCAGTACACTGCTGGAGGTTAGGCCGAGTGAGCAGTACTTC
>TRBV7-8|TRBD2|TRBJ2-1|few
CASSLEASGRLEQFF
TGTGCCAGCAGCTTAGAGGCTAGCGGGAGGCTTGAGCAGTTCTTC
>TRBV28|TRBD2|TRBJ2-2|.
CASRSGRPTNTGERFF
TGCGCCAGCCGTAGCGGGAGGCCAACGAACACCGGGGAGCGGTTTTTT
>TRBV18|.|TRBJ1-1|few
CASSPQRRTEAFF
TGTGCCAGCTCACCACAGAGGAGGACTGAAGCTTTCTTT
>TRBV12-3/TRBV12-4|.|TRBJ1-1|.
CASSLRGGAIGDTKAFF
TGTGCCAGCAGTTTAAGGGGAGGGGCCATTGGAGACACTAAAGCTTTCTTT
>TRBV28|.|TRBJ1-1|.
CASTIPPGHGPGEAFF
TGTGCTAGCACCATCCCCCCGGGACACGGTCCAGGAGAAGCTTTCTTT
>TRBV28|TRBD1|TRBJ1-1|.
CASRRRTGENTEALF
TGTGCCAGCAGACGACGGACAGGAGAAAACACTGAAGCTTTATTT
>TRBV11-2|.|TRBJ2-2|.
CASNLDGTGELFF
TGTGCCAGCAATTTAGATGGGACTGGGGAGCTGTTTTTT
>TRBV7-8|.|TRBJ1-2|.
CASIAQPRYYGYTF
TGTGCCAGCATCGCCCAGCCCAGGTACTATGGCTACACCTTC
>TRBV28|TRBD2|TRBJ2-3|few
CASSLLGTSGETDTQYF
TGTGCCAGCAGTTTATTAGGGACTAGCGGGGAGACAGATACGCAGTATTTT
>TRBV6-5|.|TRBJ2-1|many
CASSYRGSSYNEQFF
TGTGCCAGCAGTTACAGGGGTTCCTCCTACAATGAGCAGTTCTTC
>TRBV11-2|.|TRBJ2-7|.
CTSSPIWRHGDYEQYF
TGTACCAGTAGTCCAATTTGGAGACACGGAGACTACGAGCAGTACTTC
>TRBV4-1|.|TRBJ2-7|.
CAISQGSGRAYEQYF
TGTGCCATCAGCCAAGGGTCGGGAAGAGCCTACGAGCAGTACTTC
>TRBV4-1|.|TRBJ1-5|.
CTSSQRFSDSNRPQHF
TGCACCAGCAGCCAACGATTTTCGGACTCCAATCGGCCCCAGCATTTT
>TRBV10-1|TRBD1|TRBJ2-1|many
CASSEGSGWTGLKFF
TGCGCCAGCAGTGAAGGCTCCGGCTGGACAGGGTTGAAGTTCTTC
>TRBV11-2|.|TRBJ2-3|.
CASSLECRNTHAQYF
TGTGCCAGCAGCCTAGAGTGTAGGAACACACATGCGCAGTATTTT
>TRBV12-3/TRBV12-4|TRBD1|TRBJ2-1|many
CASSFATGGLNEQFF
TGTGCCAGCAGTTTCGCGACAGGGGGTTTGAATGAGCAGTTCTTC
>TRBV28|.|TRBJ1-1|.
CASSPGFRDTEAFF
TGTGCCAGCAGTCCGGGCTTTAGGGACACTGAAGCTTTCTTT
>TRBV29-1|.|TRBJ2-7|.
CSVAPGAHEQYF
TGCAGCGTTGCCCCAGGGGCCCACGAACAGTACTTC